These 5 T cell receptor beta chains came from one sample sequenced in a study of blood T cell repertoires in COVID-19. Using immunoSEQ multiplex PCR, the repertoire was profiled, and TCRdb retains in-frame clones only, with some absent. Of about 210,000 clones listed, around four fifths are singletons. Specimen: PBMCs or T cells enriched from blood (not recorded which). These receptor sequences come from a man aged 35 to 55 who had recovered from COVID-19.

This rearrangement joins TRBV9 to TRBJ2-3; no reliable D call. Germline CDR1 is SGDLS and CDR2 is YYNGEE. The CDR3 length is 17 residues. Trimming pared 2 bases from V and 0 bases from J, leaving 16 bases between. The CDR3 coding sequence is TGTGCCAGCAGCGTGGATTCTAGGATCCTTAGCACAGATACGCAGTATTTT. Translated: CASSVDSRILSTDTQYF. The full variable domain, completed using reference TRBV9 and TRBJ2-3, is DSGVTQTPKHLITATGQRVTLRCSPRSGDLSVYWYQQSLDQGLQFLIQYYNGEERAKGNILERFSAQQFPDLHSELNLSSLELGDSALYFCASSVDSRILSTDTQYFGPGTRLTVL.

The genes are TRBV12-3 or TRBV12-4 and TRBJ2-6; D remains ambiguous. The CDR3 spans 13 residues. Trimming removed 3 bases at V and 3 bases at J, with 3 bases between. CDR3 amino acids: CASSFSGANVLTF. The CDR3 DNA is TGTGCCAGCAGTTTTAGTGGGGCCAACGTCCTGACTTTC.

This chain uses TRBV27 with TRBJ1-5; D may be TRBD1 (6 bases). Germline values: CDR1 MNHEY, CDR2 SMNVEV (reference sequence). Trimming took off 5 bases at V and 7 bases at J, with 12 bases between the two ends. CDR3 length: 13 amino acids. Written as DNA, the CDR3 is TGTGCCAGCAGTCAGGGGATGGGGCAGCCCCAGCATTTT. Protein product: CASSQGMGQPQHF.

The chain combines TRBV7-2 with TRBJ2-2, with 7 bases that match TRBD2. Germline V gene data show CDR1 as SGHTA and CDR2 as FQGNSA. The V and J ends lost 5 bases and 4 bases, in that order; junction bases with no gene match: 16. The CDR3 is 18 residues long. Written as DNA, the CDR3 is TGTGCCAGCAGCGCAACCCGCACGATTCTAGCGGCCACCGGGGAGCTGTTTTTT. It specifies CASSATRTILAATGELFF.

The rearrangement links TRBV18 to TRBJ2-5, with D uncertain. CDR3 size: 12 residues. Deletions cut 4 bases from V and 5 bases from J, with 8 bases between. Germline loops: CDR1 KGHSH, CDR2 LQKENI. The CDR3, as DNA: TGTGCCAGCTCACAGAATGAGGAGACCCAGTACTTC. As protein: CASSQNEETQYF.